This T cell receptor beta chain appears in the sequencing data of a study of shared clonotypes between healthy human individuals (dated by TCRdb to 2018 to 2020). As for the study more broadly: A couple of women and three men aged 18 to 49 years were included in the cohort. For each donor, CD4 naive and CD4 memory were each run on three plates, CD8 naive on two plates, and CD8 memory on one plate. To estimate repertoire size and how much clonotypes are shared between individuals, the study performed deep sequencing of blood TCR repertoires from about 5 healthy adults. Different laboratories and diverse techniques were used to prepare libraries and sequence TCR repertoires, to increase sequencing depth and limit assay-specific biases. Between about 0.8 and 9 billion PBMCs per donor were obtained by leukapheresis.

Donors were healthy HIV-negative adults with no recently reported acute infections or vaccinations. Every donor was a Caucasian adult living in Nashville, Tennessee, USA. CD4+ T cells were enriched through magnetic negative selection, after which naive cells were positively selected on CD45RA and the remaining negative fraction served as the memory subset. Blood was obtained by leukapheresis, after which PBMCs were separated by Ficoll-Histopaque density gradient centrifugation and cryopreserved in liquid nitrogen vapor phase. Purity and quantity of every magnetically sorted T cell population were checked by analytical flow cytometry. Genomic DNA was isolated from each sorted fraction and quantified by UV absorbance on a Nanodrop 2000c. The paper as a whole reports these results and caveats: Even with the large sequencing depth, rarefaction of the sorted-subset datasets indicated that sequencing was incomplete. Compared with non-shared clonotypes, the clonotypes found in all four sorted-subset donors had higher generation probabilities. Across a few donors, roughly 5.4% of naive CD4, 3% to 4% of naive CD8, around 2.1% of memory CD4, and approximately 0.4% of memory CD8 clonotypes were shared. Estimated clonotype richness was generally larger for naive than for memory subsets. Sampling was restricted to blood, and TCR repertoires in tissue are likely to differ from TCR repertoires in blood. Because the study included only a small number of donors, the genetic and exposure-history diversity represented was limited. Based on pairwise subsampling, the degree of clonotype sharing among donors was expected to be affected by sequencing depth.

Using the deep immunoSEQ assay, multiplex PCR amplified TCR CDR3 regions from genomic DNA. Genomic DNA extracted from each cell subset was distributed evenly over all wells of several immunoSEQ 96-well plates, and each plate served as one replicate. For sorted subsets, each replicate PCR was loaded with approximately 200 ng genomic DNA, equivalent to roughly 30,000 T cell genomes. Purified libraries were measured with a Qubit 3.0 fluorometer, size-checked on a Bioanalyzer 2100, and measured again with the KAPA Library Quantification kit. Every immunoSEQ 96-well plate was sequenced on a dedicated single-read 150-cycle Illumina NextSeq 550 flow cell. The original methods were these. Because the immunoSEQ output held only junctional sequences and lacked quality scores, the filtering could not match the filtering applied to full-length reads. To assign V/J genes and CDR3, sequences were annotated using PyIR, a Python wrapper for IgBLAST v1.9, with IMGT germline references. Reads were filtered out if the reads had weak V/J assignments (E-value above 1e-6), no CDR3, stop codons, out-of-frame junctions, or ambiguous translated residues. A V3J clonotype was defined by an identical inferred V gene, J gene, and CDR3 amino acid sequence. Percentage overlap between repertoires was calculated by dividing the number of shared unique clonotypes by the size of the smaller repertoire. Richness of each repertoire was evaluated using RTK rarefaction, the Chao1 estimator, and Recon v2.1 estimates of unobserved clonotypes. Generation probabilities for all TCRbeta clonotypes obtained by the gDNA method from a handful of donors were computed using OLGA. What TCRdb holds here is the immuneACCESS table cut down to in-frame rearrangements. Part of the clones is not present; checked against another copy, under half of the missing clones reflect an unresolved V gene, and the others are unexplained. That table furnishes V, J and clone size, whereas the DNA furnished D and trimming. The sample table records a few hundred thousand clones; 50% to 75% of these occur just once. Of the sample, roughly 11% falls within the top ten clones.

In regard to this clone: What this receptor recognizes is not known. Its ends do not fully match the called genes, so a read error is possible. Other nucleotide sequences from this sample produce the same CDR3.

The sequence was collected from a man aged 30-40 years in good health. The specimen was memory CD4+ T cells sorted from blood. This specimen's cell subset or site label, per the study, means: CD45RA-negative fraction.

The DNA sequence is as follows: TGTGCCGCTCACAGCCTCCAAGAAACCCAGTACTTC. It specifies CAAHSLQETQYF. The V and J segments used are TRBV10-3 and TRBJ2-5; there is no confident call for the D gene. From cysteine to phenylalanine, the CDR3 is 12 amino acids long. CDR3 DNA only is kept here, 36 bases in frame from base 1. The germline V gene specifies ENHRY as CDR1 and SYGVKD as CDR2.